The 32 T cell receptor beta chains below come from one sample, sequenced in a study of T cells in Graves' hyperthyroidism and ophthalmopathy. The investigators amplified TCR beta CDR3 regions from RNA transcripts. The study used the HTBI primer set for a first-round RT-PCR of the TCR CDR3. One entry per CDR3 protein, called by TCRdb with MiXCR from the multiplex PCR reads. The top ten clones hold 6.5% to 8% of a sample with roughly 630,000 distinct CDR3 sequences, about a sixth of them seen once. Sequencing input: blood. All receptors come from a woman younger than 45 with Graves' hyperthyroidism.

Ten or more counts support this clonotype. In DNA form, the CDR3 reads TGTGCCAGCAGCCCCCCCCAATTGGTCTACCGGGACAGTTTCGATGGCTACACCTTC. Amino acid sequence: CASSPPQLVYRDSFDGYTF. This chain connects TRBV11-3 to TRBJ1-2, with 7 positions matching TRBD1. J was trimmed by 6 bases and V by 5 bases; bases with no gene match: 24. This CDR3 has 19 amino acids. Germline V lookup: CDR1 SGHNT, CDR2 YENEEA. The full variable domain, its missing parts supplied by reference TRBV11-3 and TRBJ1-2, is EAGVVQSPRYKIIEKKQPVAFWCNPISGHNTLYWYLQNLGQGPELLIRYENEEAVDDSQLPKDRFSAERLKGVDSTLKIQPAELGDSAVYLCASSPPQLVYRDSFDGYTFGSGTRLTVV.

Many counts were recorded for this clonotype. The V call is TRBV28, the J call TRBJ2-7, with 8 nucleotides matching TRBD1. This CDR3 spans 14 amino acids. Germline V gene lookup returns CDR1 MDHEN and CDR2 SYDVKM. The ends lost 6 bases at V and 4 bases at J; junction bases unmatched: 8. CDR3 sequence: CASRIGQGMYEQYF. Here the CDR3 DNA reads TGTGCCAGCAGAATCGGACAGGGTATGTACGAGCAGTACTTC.

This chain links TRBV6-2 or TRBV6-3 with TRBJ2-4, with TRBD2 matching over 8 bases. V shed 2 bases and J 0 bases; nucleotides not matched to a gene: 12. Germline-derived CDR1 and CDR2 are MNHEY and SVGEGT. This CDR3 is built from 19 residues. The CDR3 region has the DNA TGTGCCAGCAGTTACGGTTTGGCGGGAGGCACATTAGCCAAAAACATTCAGTACTTC. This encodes CASSYGLAGGTLAKNIQYF.

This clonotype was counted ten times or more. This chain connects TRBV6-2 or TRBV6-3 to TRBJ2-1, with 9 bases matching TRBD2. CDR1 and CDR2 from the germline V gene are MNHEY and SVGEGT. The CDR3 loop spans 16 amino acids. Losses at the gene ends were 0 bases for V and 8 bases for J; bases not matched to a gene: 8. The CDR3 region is CASSYSWREGGDEQFF. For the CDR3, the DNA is TGTGCCAGCAGTTACTCGTGGCGGGAGGGGGGGGATGAGCAGTTCTTC.

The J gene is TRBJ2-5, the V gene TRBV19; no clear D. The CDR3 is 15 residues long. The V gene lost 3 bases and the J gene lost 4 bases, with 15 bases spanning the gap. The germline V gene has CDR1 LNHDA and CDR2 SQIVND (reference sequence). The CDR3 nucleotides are TGTGCCAGTAGTATGGGTAGATGGGGTCCAGAGACCCAGTACTTC. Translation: CASSMGRWGPETQYF.

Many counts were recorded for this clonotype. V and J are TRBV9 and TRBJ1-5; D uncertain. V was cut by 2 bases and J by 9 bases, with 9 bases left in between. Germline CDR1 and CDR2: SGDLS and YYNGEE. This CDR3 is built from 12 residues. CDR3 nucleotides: TGTGCCAGCAGCGTGGACCCATCGCCCCAGCATTTT. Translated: CASSVDPSPQHF.

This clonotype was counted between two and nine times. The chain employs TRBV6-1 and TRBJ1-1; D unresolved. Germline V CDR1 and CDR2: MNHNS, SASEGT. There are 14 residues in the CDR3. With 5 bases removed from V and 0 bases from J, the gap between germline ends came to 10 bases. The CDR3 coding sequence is TGTGCCAGCAGTTTATCACCCCTGAACACTGAAGCTTTCTTT. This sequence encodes CASSLSPLNTEAFF.

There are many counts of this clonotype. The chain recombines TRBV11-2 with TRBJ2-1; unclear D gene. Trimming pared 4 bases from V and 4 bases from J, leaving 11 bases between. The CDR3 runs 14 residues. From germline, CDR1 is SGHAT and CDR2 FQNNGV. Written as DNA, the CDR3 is TGTGCCAGCAGCTCCATAGCAGCTTACAATGAGCAGTTCTTC. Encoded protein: CASSSIAAYNEQFF.

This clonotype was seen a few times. This chain's CDR3 is CASSLGGSGTEVYGYTF. The CDR3 DNA reads as TGTGCCAGCAGCTTAGGAGGTTCCGGGACAGAAGTCTATGGCTACACCTTC. The chain employs TRBV7-9 and TRBJ1-2; 7 nucleotides match TRBD1. CDR3 size: 17 residues. Germline V CDR1 and CDR2: SEHNR, FQNEAQ (reference sequence). V was pared by 1 base and J by 4 bases, with 12 bases of the junction left unmatched.

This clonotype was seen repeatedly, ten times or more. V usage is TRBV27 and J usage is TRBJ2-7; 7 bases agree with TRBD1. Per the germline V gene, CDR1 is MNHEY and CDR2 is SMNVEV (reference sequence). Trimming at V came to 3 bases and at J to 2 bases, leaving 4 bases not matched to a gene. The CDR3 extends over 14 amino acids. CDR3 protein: CASSFGTDTYEQYF. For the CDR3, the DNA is TGTGCCAGCAGTTTCGGGACAGACACCTACGAGCAGTACTTC.

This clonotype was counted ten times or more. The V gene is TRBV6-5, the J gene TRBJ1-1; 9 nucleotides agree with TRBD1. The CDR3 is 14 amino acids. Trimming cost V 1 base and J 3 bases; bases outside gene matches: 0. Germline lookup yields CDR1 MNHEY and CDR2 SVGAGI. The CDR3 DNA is TGTGCCAGCAGTTACTGGGACAGGGACACTGAAGCTTTCTTT. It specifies CASSYWDRDTEAFF.

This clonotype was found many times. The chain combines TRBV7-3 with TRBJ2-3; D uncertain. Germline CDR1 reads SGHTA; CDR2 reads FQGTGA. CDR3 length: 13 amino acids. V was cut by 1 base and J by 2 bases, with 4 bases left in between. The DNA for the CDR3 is TGTGCCAGCAGCTTAATCGACACAGATACGCAGTATTTT. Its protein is CASSLIDTDTQYF.

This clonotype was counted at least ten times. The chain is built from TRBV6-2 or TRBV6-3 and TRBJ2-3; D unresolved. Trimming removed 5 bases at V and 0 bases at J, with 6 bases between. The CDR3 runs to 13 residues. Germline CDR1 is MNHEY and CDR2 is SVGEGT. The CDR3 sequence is CASSRVSTDTQYF. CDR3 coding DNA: TGTGCCAGCAGTCGGGTTAGCACAGATACGCAGTATTTT.

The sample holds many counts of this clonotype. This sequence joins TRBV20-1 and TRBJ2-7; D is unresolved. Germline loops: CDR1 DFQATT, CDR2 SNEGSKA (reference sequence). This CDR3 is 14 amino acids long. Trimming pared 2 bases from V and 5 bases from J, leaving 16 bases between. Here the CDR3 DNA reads TGCAGTGCTAGATCGCTAGGGCGGTCGGACGAGCAGTACTTC. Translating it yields CSARSLGRSDEQYF.

The CDR3 sequence: CSARRALQLNTEAFF. CDR3 bases: TGCAGTGCCCGCCGGGCCCTCCAATTGAACACTGAAGCTTTCTTT. The chain couples TRBV20-1 to TRBJ1-1; D not resolved. V was trimmed by 6 bases and J by 0 bases, leaving 17 bases between them. CDR1 and CDR2 (germline): DFQATT, SNEGSKA (reference sequence). The CDR3 spans 15 residues.

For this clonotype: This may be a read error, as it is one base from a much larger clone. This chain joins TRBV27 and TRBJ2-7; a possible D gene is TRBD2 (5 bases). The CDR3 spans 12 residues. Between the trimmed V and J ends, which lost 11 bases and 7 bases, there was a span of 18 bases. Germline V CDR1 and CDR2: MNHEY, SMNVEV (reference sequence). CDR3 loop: CAVEGVVGEQYF. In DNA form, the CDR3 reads TGTGCCGTAGAGGGAGTAGTGGGGGAGCAGTACTTC.

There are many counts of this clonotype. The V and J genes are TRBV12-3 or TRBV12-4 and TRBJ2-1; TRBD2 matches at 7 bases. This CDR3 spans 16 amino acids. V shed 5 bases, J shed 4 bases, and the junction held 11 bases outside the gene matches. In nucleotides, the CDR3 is TGTGCCAGCAGTCAGGGAGGGTCCCTGCTATACAATGAGCAGTTCTTC. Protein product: CASSQGGSLLYNEQFF.

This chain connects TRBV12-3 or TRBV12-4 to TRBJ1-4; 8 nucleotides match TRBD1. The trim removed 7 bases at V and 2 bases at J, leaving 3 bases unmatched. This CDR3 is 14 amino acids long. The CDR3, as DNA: TGTGCCAGCACACGGACAGGGACTAATGAAAAACTGTTTTTT. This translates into CASTRTGTNEKLFF.

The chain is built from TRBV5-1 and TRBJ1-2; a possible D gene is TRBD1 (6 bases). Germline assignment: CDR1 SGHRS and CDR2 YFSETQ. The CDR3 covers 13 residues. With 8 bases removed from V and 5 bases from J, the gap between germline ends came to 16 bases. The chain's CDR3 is CARGGMPTYGYTF. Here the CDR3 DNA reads TGCGCCAGGGGGGGCATGCCGACGTATGGCTACACCTTC.

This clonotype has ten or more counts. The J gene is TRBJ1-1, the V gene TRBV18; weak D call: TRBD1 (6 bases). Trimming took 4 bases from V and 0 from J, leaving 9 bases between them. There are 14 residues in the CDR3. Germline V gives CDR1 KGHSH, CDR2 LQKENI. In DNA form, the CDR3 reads TGTGCCAGCTCACAAGGACAGTTGAACACTGAAGCTTTCTTT. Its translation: CASSQGQLNTEAFF. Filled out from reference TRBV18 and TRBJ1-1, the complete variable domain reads NAGVMQNPRHLVRRRGQEARLRCSPMKGHSHVYWYRQLPEEGLKFMVYLQKENIIDESGMPKERFSAEFPKEGPSILRIQQVVRGDSAAYFCASSQGQLNTEAFFGQGTRLTVV.

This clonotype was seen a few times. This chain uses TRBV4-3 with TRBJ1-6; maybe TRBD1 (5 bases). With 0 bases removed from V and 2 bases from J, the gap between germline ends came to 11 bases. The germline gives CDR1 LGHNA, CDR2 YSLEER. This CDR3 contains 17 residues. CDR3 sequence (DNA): TGCGCCAGCAGCCAAGATTTCAGGGACGCCTATAATTCACCCCTCCACTTT. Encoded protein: CASSQDFRDAYNSPLHF.

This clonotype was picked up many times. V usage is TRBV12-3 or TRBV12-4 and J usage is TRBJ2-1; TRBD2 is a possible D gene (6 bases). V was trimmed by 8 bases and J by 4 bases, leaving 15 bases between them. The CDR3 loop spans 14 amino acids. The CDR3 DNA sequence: TGTGCCAGCGGGGACGGGGCGGGATACAATGAGCAGTTCTTC. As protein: CASGDGAGYNEQFF.

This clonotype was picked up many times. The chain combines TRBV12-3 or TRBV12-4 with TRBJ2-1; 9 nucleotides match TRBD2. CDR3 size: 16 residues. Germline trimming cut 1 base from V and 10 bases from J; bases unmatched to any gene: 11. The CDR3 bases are TGTGCCAGCAGTTTAGAATTGACCAGCGGGAGGCCGGAGCAGTTCTTC. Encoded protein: CASSLELTSGRPEQFF.

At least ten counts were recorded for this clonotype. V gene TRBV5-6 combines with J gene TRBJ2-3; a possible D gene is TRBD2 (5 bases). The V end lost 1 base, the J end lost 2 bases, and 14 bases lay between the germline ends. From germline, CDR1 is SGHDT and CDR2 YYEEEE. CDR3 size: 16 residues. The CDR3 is CASSLFGGGPTDTQYF. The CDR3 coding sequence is TGTGCCAGCAGCTTGTTTGGCGGAGGCCCCACAGATACGCAGTATTTT.

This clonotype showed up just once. In DNA, the CDR3 is TGTGCCAGCAAACAATGGGTCTCTGGGGAGGATGGCTACACCTTC. As protein: CASKQWVSGEDGYTF. V gene TRBV28 combines with J gene TRBJ1-2; D is uncertain. Trimming left V 7 bases short and J 6 bases short, with 21 bases between. Per the germline V gene, CDR1 is MDHEN and CDR2 is SYDVKM. The CDR3 contains 15 residues.

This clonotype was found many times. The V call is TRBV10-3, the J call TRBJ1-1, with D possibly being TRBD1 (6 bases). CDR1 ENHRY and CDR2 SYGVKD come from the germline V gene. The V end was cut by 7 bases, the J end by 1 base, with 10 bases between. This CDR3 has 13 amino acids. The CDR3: CAITRQANTEAFF. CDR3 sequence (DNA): TGTGCCATCACTAGACAGGCGAACACTGAAGCTTTCTTT.

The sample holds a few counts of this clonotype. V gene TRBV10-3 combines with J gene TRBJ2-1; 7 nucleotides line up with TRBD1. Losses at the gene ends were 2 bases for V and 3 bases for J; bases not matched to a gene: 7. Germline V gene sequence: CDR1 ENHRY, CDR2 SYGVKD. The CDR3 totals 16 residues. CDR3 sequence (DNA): TGTGCCATCAGTGAGAACAGGGGAGAACGCTACAATGAGCAGTTCTTC. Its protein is CAISENRGERYNEQFF.

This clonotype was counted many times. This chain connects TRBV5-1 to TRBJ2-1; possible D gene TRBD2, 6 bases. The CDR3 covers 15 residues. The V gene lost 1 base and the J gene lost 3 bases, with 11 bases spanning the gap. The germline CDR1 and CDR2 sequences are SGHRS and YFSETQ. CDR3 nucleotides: TGCGCCAGCAGCTTGCGGATGGGGGGCTACAATGAGCAGTTCTTC. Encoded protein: CASSLRMGGYNEQFF.

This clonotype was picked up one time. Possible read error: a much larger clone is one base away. This chain's CDR3 is CASSFGVQTETQYF. As DNA, the CDR3 is TGCGCCAGCAGCTTCGGCGTCCAGACGGAGACCCAGTACTTC. V is TRBV5-1 and J is TRBJ2-5; D is ambiguous. The CDR3 totals 14 residues. V was trimmed by 2 bases and J by 5 bases, leaving 13 bases between them. CDR1 is SGHRS and CDR2 is YFSETQ in the germline V gene.

This CDR3 is CASSPHGRGKETQYF. The CDR3 DNA reads TGTGCCAGCAGCCCCCACGGGAGGGGTAAGGAGACCCAGTACTTC. V is TRBV14 and J is TRBJ2-5; 8 bases align to TRBD2. The germline gives CDR1 SGHDN, CDR2 FVKESK. V was pared by 4 bases and J by 5 bases, with 9 bases of the junction left unmatched. CDR3 length: 15 amino acids.

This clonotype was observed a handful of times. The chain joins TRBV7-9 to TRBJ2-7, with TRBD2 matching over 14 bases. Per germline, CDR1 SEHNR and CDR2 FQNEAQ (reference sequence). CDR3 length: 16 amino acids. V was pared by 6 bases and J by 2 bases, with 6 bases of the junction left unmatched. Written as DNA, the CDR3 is TGTGCCAGCAGTGAAACGACTAGCGGGAGGGCCTACGAGCAGTACTTC. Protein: CASSETTSGRAYEQYF. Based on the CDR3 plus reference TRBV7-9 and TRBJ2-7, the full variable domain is DTGVSQNPRHKITKRGQNVTFRCDPISEHNRLYWYRQTLGQGPEFLTYFQNEAQLEKSRLLSDRFSAERPKGSFSTLEIQRTEQGDSAMYLCASSETTSGRAYEQYFGPGTRLTVT.

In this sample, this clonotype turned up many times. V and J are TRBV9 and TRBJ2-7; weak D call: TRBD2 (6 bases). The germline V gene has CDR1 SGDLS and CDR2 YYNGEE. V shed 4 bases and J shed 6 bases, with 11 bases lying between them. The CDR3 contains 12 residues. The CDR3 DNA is TGTGCCAGCAGCTCAATGGAGGGCGAGCAGTACTTC. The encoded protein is CASSSMEGEQYF.